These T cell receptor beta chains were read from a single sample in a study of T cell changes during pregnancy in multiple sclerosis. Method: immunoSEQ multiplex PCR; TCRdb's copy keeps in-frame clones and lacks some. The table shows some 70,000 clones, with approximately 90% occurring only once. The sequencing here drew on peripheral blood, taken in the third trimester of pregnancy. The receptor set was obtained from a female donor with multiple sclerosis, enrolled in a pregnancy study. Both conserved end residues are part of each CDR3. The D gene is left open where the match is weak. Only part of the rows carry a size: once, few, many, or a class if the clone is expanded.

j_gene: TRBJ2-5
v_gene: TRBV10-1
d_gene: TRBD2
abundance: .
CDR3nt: TGCGCCAGCAGTGAGACGGGGGGGGTCGGGGAGACCCAGTACTTC
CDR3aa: CASSETGGVGETQYF

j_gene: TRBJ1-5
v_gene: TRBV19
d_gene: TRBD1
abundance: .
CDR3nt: TGTGCCAGTAGTATAGATCACTTCGAGGGGGCGAATCAGCCCCAGCATTTT
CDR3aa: CASSIDHFEGANQPQHF

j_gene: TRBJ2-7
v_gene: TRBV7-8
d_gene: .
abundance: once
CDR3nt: TGTGCCAGCAGCCCCAGATCCTCCTACGAGCAGTACTTC
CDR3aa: CASSPRSSYEQYF

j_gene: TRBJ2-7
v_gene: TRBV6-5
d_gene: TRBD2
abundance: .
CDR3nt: TGTGCCAGCAGCCGCCTAGCGGGGGGTAACTACGAGCAGTACTTC
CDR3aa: CASSRLAGGNYEQYF

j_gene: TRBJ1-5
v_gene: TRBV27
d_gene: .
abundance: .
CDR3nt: TGTGCCAGCAGTCTCCAGGGCCTCGGGCAGCCCCAGCATTTT
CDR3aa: CASSLQGLGQPQHF

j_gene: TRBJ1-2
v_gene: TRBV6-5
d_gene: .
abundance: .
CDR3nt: TGTGCCAGCAGTTACCGGGGGGAGGGCTATGGCTACACCTTC
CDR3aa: CASSYRGEGYGYTF

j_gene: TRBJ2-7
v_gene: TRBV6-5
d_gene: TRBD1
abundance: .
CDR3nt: TGTGCCAGCAGTTACTCGTACTTTGACAGGGGCTACGAGCAGTACTTC
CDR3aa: CASSYSYFDRGYEQYF

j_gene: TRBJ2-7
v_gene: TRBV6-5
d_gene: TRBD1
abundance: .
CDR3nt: TGTGCCAGCAAGGGGACAGGACGCTCATCCTACGAGCAGTACTTC
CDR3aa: CASKGTGRSSYEQYF

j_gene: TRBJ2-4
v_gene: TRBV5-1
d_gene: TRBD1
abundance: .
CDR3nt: TGCGCCAGCAGCCCCGGACAGGGGGAAAACATTCAGTACTTC
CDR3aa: CASSPGQGENIQYF

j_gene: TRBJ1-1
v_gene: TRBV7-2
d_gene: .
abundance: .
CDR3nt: TGTGCCAGCAGCTTCAGATCTGGCCTCATGAACACTGAAGCTTTCTTT
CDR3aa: CASSFRSGLMNTEAFF

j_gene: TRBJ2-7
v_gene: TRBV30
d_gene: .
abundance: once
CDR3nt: TGTGCCTGGGCACAGCACTACGAGCAGTACTTC
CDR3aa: CAWAQHYEQYF

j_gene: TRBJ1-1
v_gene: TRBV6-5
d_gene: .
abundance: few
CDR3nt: TGTGCCAGCAGTCCAGGGAACACTGAAGCTTTCTTT
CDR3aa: CASSPGNTEAFF

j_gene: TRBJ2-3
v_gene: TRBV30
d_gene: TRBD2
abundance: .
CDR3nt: TGTGCCTGGAGTCATCAGCGGACTAGCGGGAGCACAGATACGCAGTATTTT
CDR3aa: CAWSHQRTSGSTDTQYF

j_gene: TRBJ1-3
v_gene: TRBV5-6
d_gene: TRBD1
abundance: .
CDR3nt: TGTGCCAGCAGCGCCCTGACAGGGCTAGGTGGAAACACCATATATTTT
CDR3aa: CASSALTGLGGNTIYF

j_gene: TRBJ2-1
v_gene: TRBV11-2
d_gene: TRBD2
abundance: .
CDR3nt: TGTGCCAGCAAAAGCTTGGCTAGCGGGAGGGCCGGTGAGCAGTTCTTC
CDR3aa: CASKSLASGRAGEQFF

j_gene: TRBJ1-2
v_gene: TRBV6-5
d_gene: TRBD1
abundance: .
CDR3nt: TGTGCCAGCAGTACCGGACAGGGCGGGCGCTATGGCTACACCTTC
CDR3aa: CASSTGQGGRYGYTF

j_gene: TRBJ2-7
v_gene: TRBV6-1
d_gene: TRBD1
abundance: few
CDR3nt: TGTGCCAGCAGTGGACCAAGACAGGGATTCTCCTACGAGCAGTACTTC
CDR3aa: CASSGPRQGFSYEQYF

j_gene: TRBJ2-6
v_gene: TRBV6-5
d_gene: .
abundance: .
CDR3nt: TGTGCCAGCAGCCTGGGGGGCTCTGGGGCCAACGTCCTGACTTTC
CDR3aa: CASSLGGSGANVLTF

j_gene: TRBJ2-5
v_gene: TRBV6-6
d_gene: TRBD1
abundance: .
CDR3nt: TGTGCCAGCTGGTGGGGACAGGGGAGCGAGACCCAGTACTTC
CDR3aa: CASWWGQGSETQYF

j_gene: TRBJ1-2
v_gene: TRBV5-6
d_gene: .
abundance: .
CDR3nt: TGTGCCAGCAGCTTGGAAGGGGACATCGGCTATGGCTACACCTTC
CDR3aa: CASSLEGDIGYGYTF

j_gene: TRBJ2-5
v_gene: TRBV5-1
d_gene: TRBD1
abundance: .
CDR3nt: TGCGCCAGCAGCTCAGGGGGCAGAGGGGAACGAGAGACCCAGTACTTC
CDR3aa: CASSSGGRGERETQYF

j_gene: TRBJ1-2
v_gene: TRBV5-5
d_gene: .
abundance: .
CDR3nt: TGTGCCAGCGGATTACAGGCCTCAACCTCCTATGGCTACACCTTC
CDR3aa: CASGLQASTSYGYTF

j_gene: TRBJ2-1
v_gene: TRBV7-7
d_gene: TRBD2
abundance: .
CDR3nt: TGTGCCAGCAGCTCCGGGACTAGCGAGTACAATGAGCAGTTCTTC
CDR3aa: CASSSGTSEYNEQFF

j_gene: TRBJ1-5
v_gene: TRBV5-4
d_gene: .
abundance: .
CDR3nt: TGTGCCAGCAGCTTTTGGGGGCCCAATCAGCCCCAGCATTTT
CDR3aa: CASSFWGPNQPQHF

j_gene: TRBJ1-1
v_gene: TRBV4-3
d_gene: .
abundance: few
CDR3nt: TGCGCCAGCAGCCAAGGAGTTGGGGGGTGGACTGAAGCTTTCTTT
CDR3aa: CASSQGVGGWTEAFF

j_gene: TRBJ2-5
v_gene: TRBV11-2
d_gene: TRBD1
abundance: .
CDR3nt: TGTGCCAGCAGCTTATCCGGGACAGGGGTTTCGAGAGAGACCCAGTACTTC
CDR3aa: CASSLSGTGVSRETQYF

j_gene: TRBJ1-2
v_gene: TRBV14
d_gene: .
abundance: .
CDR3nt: TGTGCCAGCAGCGGGTCGTTTGTACGGGACTATGGCTACACCTTC
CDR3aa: CASSGSFVRDYGYTF

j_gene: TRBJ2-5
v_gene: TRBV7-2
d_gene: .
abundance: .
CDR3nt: TGTGCCAGCAGCGCAAGTGGGACAACGTTACAAGAGACCCAGTACTTC
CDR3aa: CASSASGTTLQETQYF

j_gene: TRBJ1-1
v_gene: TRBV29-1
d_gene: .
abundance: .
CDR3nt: TGCAGCGTTGAGGCCGATCCTTTGAACACTGAAGCTTTCTTT
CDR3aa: CSVEADPLNTEAFF

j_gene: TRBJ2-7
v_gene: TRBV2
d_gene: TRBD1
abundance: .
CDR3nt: TGTGCCAGCAGTGGACAGGGTGCCGAGCAGTACTTC
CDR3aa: CASSGQGAEQYF

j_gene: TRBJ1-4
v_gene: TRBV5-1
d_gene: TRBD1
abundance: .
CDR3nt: TGCGCCAGCAGCGCTACAGGGGCCCCTAATGAAAAACTGTTTTTT
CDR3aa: CASSATGAPNEKLFF

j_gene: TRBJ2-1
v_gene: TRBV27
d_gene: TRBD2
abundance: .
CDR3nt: TGTGCCAGCAGCGCTATTAGCGGGAGGGCCAACAATGAGCAGTTCTTC
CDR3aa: CASSAISGRANNEQFF

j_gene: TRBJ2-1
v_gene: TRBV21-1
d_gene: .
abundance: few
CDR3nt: TGTGCCAGCAGCAAGTGTCAGGGAGGGCAGTTCTTC
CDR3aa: CASSKCQGGQFF

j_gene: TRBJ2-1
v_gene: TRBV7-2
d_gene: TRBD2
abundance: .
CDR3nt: TGTGCCAGCAGCTTATCCAGCGGGATTAACAATGAGCAGTTCTTC
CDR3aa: CASSLSSGINNEQFF

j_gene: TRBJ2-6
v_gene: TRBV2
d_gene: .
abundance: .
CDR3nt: TGTGCCACCGGACAGTCCATCTCTGGGGCCAACGTCCTGACTTTC
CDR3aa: CATGQSISGANVLTF

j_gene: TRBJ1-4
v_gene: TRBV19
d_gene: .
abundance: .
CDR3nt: TGTGCCAGTAGTATTGAGACAGCTAATGAAAAACTGTTTTTT
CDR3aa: CASSIETANEKLFF

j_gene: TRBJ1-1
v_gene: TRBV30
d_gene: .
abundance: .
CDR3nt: TGTGCCTGGAGTGAGGAGACTGAAGCTTTCTTT
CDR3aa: CAWSEETEAFF

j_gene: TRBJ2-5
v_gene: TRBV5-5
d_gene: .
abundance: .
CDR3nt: TGTGCCAGCAGCTTGGGACTACAAGAGACCCAGTACTTC
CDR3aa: CASSLGLQETQYF

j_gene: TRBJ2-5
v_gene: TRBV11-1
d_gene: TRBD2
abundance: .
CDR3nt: TGTGCCAGCAGCCGTAGCGGGGGGGCCACGACCCAGTACTTC
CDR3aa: CASSRSGGATTQYF

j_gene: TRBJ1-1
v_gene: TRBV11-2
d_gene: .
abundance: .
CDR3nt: TGTGCCAGCAGCTTCCGAGGCGGGGGTCGGAACACTGAAGCTTTCTTT
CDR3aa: CASSFRGGGRNTEAFF

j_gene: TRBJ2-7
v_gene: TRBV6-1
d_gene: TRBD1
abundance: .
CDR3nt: TGTGCCAGCAGTGACGGACAGGGGGCGAGGGAGCAGTACTTC
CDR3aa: CASSDGQGAREQYF

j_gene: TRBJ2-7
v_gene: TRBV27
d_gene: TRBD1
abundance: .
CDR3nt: TGTGCCAGCGGTACCGGGACAGGGCGATACGAGCAGTACTTC
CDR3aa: CASGTGTGRYEQYF

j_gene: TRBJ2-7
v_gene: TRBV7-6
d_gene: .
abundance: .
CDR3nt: TGTGCCAGCAGCTTACTCGAGACCTACGAGCAGTACTTC
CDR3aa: CASSLLETYEQYF

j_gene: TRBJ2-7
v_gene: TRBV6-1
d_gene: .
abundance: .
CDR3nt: TGTGCCAGCAGTGAAGGGATCGGACAGCATCACTCCTACGAGCAGTACTTC
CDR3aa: CASSEGIGQHHSYEQYF

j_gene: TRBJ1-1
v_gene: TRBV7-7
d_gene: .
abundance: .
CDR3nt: TGTGCCAGCAGCCCCTCCTGGGGGGACGAAGCTTTCTTT
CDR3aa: CASSPSWGDEAFF

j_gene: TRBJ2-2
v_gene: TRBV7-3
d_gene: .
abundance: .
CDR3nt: TGTGCCAGCAGCTTATCAGGGGCCACCGGGGAGCTGTTTTTT
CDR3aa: CASSLSGATGELFF

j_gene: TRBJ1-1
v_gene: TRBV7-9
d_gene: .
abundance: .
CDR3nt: TGTGCCAGTAGCCCAACGACGGGAGTATGGGAAGCTTTCTTT
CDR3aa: CASSPTTGVWEAFF

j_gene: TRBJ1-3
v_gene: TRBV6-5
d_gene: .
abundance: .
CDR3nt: TGTGCCAGCAGTTACGAAGGAGGTACCCCTGGAAACACCATATATTTT
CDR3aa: CASSYEGGTPGNTIYF

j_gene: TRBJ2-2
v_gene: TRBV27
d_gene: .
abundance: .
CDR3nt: TGTGCCAGCAGTTACCTAGCGACAACCGGGGAGCTGTTTTTT
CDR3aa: CASSYLATTGELFF